The T cell receptor beta chain under discussion was sequenced for a study of T cells in Graves' hyperthyroidism and ophthalmopathy. Study-wide points: Appearing also in blood were most of the thyroid clonotypes expanded above 0.001. In simple terms, a model built on 13 V-J features told ophthalmopathy apart from stable hyperthyroidism.

The CDR3 runs 14 residues. The germline CDR1 and CDR2 sequences are SEHNR and FQNEAQ (reference sequence). V dropped 4 bases and J dropped 5; count of bases not matched to a gene: 7. Patients were excluded for uncontrolled infection, other autoimmune disease, pregnancy or lactation. The diagnoses drew upon clinical symptoms, serum thyroxine and TRAb, thyroid ultrasound and orbital computed tomography. TCR beta CDR3 sequences were amplified from RNA transcripts. First-round RT-PCR targeting the TCR CDR3 was performed with the HTBI primer set. In TCRdb, the multiplex PCR reads were re-called with MiXCR into one record per CDR3 protein. The table includes a few hundred thousand distinct CDR3 sequences, less than 25% detected once. This clonotype came up many times. Its matching antigen is unknown.

Specimen: blood. The sequence derives from a young man with Graves' hyperthyroidism. J is TRBJ2-7 and V is TRBV7-9; TRBD1 matches 8 bases. CDR3: CASSSSLQGDEQYF. The DNA for the CDR3 is TGTGCCAGCAGCTCCTCGCTACAGGGGGACGAGCAGTACTTC.